These 7 T cell receptor beta chains share one sample of origin, sequenced in a study. TCRdb called the 5' RACE reads again in MiXCR, with one record for every CDR3 protein. Here the sample spans over 550 distinct CDR3 sequences, approximately 7.7% being singletons. Sequencing was performed on total memory T cells from blood PBMCs. The subset is: transitional memory CD4+ T cells. The receptors here all came from a male donor with HIV.

This rearrangement joins TRBV6-5 to TRBJ1-1; no clear D. V gave up 1 base and J gave up 4 bases, with 16 bases separating them. Germline V CDR1 and CDR2: MNHEY, SVGAGI. This CDR3 spans 16 amino acids. Here the CDR3 DNA reads TGTGCCAGCAGTTACTGGGCCAACCCTGGCATCACTGAAGCTTTCTTT. Residues: CASSYWANPGITEAFF.

By its share, this clonotype is large. The V gene is TRBV6-1, the J gene TRBJ1-2; 10 bases line up with TRBD1. The CDR3 spans 13 residues. Losses at the gene ends were 6 bases for V and 8 bases for J; bases not matched to a gene: 6. Per germline, CDR1 MNHNS and CDR2 SASEGT. CDR3 coding DNA: TGTGCCAGCAGCCGACAGGGGGCGGGCGGCTACACCTTC. It specifies CASSRQGAGGYTF.

The chain uses TRBV30 and TRBJ2-1; D remains unclear. The CDR3 extends over 13 amino acids. Germline CDR1 reads GTSNPN; CDR2 reads SVGIG (reference sequence). V dropped 0 bases and J dropped 7 bases, with 10 bases sitting between them. The CDR3 sequence: CAWSVNRQNEQFF. In nucleotides, the CDR3 is TGTGCCTGGAGTGTGAACCGCCAGAATGAGCAGTTCTTC. The full variable domain, its missing parts supplied by reference TRBV30 and TRBJ2-1, is SQTIHQWPATLVQPVGSPLSLECTVEGTSNPNLYWYRQAAGRGLQLLFYSVGIGQISSEVPQNLSASRPQDRQFILSSKKLLLSDSGFYLCAWSVNRQNEQFFGPGTRLTVL.

This clonotype was seen a few times. V gene TRBV10-3 combines with J gene TRBJ1-6, with unresolved D. Trimming shortened V by 10 bases and J by 8 bases, and 12 bases separated the two germline ends. Per germline, CDR1 ENHRY and CDR2 SYGVKD. This CDR3 region has 12 residues. CDR3 in amino acids: CATRTGDSPLHF. In DNA form, the CDR3 reads TGTGCCACCAGGACGGGTGATTCACCCCTCCACTTT.

This clonotype was recorded a few times. The chain uses TRBV5-1 and TRBJ2-7; the D call may be TRBD1 or TRBD2 (7 bases each). CDR1 SGHRS and CDR2 YFSETQ come from the germline V gene. The germline V and J ends were trimmed by 4 bases and 6 bases, with 17 bases remaining between them. CDR3 length equals 14 residues. The DNA of the CDR3 is TGCGCCAGCAGCCCACGACAGGGCGGGGGCGAGCAGTACTTC. Translated: CASSPRQGGGEQYF. The full variable domain, with the rest looked up from reference TRBV5-1 and TRBJ2-7, is KAGVTQTPRYLIKTRGQQVTLSCSPISGHRSVSWYQQTPGQGLQFLFEYFSETQRNKGNFPGRFSGRQFSNSRSEMNVSTLELGDSALYLCASSPRQGGGEQYFGPGTRLTVT.

This clonotype was observed a handful of times. The V and J genes are TRBV9 and TRBJ2-7, with 7 bases matching TRBD1. This CDR3 region has 15 residues. Per germline, CDR1 SGDLS and CDR2 YYNGEE. After removal of 0 bases from V and 2 bases from J, the junction contained 5 bases not matched to a gene. The CDR3 bases are TGTGCCAGCAGCGTAGGGTGGGACAGCCCCTACGAGCAGTACTTC. Amino acids: CASSVGWDSPYEQYF.

The chain combines TRBV6-1 with TRBJ2-7, with D possibly being TRBD1 (5 bases). The V end was cut by 8 bases, the J end by 5 bases, with 22 bases between. Germline V gives CDR1 MNHNS, CDR2 SASEGT. This CDR3 contains 15 residues. DNA for the CDR3: TGTGCCAGCGCCAAAGCTCGCAGGGTTTGGGACGAGCAGTACTTC. It yields the protein CASAKARRVWDEQYF.